What follows are 26 T cell receptor beta chains derived from one specimen sequenced in a study of early T cells in non-severe SARS-CoV-2 infection. TCRdb fed the 5' RACE reads into MiXCR, producing one record per CDR3 protein. The table shows approximately 68,000 distinct CDR3 sequences, with about 9.5% occurring only once. The source material was whole blood, sampled at baseline. The origin of the receptors is an adult who was a healthcare worker with PCR-confirmed SARS-CoV-2 infection or an uninfected control (not recorded which).

This clonotype was seen many times. The V and J genes are TRBV20-1 and TRBJ2-1; D is unclear. The V and J ends lost 5 bases and 4 bases respectively, with 3 bases between them. Germline V gives CDR1 DFQATT, CDR2 SNEGSKA (reference sequence). The CDR3 sequence is 10 residues long. The CDR3 sequence: CSAQYNEQFF. The CDR3 DNA reads as TGCAGTGCTCAGTACAATGAGCAGTTCTTC.

The chain links TRBV10-3 to TRBJ2-2; 8 positions match TRBD1. The CDR3 consists of 15 residues. Germline assignment: CDR1 ENHRY and CDR2 SYGVKD. With 4 bases clipped from V and 6 bases from J, the junction kept 7 bases outside the gene matches. The CDR3 is CAISGLDRASGELFF. The CDR3 DNA reads as TGTGCCATCAGTGGATTGGACAGGGCTTCCGGGGAGCTGTTTTTT.

V is TRBV6-1 and J is TRBJ2-2; possibly TRBD1 or TRBD2 for D (5 bases each). CDR1 is MNHNS, CDR2 SASEGT, per germline. V was shortened by 7 bases and J by 0 bases, with 12 bases between the two germline ends. This CDR3 region has 15 residues. In DNA form, the CDR3 reads TGTGCCAGCATTCTATCGGGGCCGAACACCGGGGAGCTGTTTTTT. This codes for CASILSGPNTGELFF.

This clonotype appeared a few times. V gene TRBV6-6 combines with J gene TRBJ2-4; D not resolved. V lost 3 bases, J lost 2 bases, and 11 bases lay in between. Germline-derived CDR1 and CDR2 are MNHNY and SVGAGI (reference sequence). This CDR3 has 15 amino acids. The CDR3 loop reads CASSYISETKNIQYF. The CDR3 nucleotides read TGTGCCAGCAGTTATATCTCAGAAACCAAAAACATTCAGTACTTC.

This clonotype was observed a handful of times. The rearrangement joins TRBV23-1 to TRBJ1-5, with TRBD1 as a possible D gene (5 bases). TRBV23-1 is flagged as an ORF with uncertain function. The V and J ends lost 3 bases and 0 bases respectively, with 15 bases between them. This CDR3 has 17 residues. The CDR3: CASSHPGTVYSNQPQHF. In nucleotides, the CDR3 is TGCGCCAGCAGTCACCCCGGGACCGTTTATAGCAATCAGCCCCAGCATTTT.

The table lists this clonotype with a few counts. This chain joins TRBV6-2 or TRBV6-3 and TRBJ2-1; TRBD1 matches at 7 bases. Germline-derived CDR1 and CDR2 are MNHEY and SVGEGT. Trimming took 6 bases from V and 2 from J; bases not matched to a gene: 7. The CDR3 sequence is 15 residues long. This CDR3 is CASRSDRDPYNEQFF. CDR3 nucleotide sequence: TGTGCCAGCAGATCCGACAGGGACCCCTACAATGAGCAGTTCTTC.

This chain connects TRBV27 to TRBJ2-2, with 7 bases identical to TRBD1. CDR3 size: 15 residues. V was pared by 3 bases and J by 4 bases, with 5 bases of the junction left unmatched. CDR1 is MNHEY, CDR2 SMNVEV, per germline (reference sequence). CDR3 sequence: CASSFQGGVTGELFF. Written as DNA, the CDR3 is TGTGCCAGCAGTTTTCAAGGGGGCGTCACCGGGGAGCTGTTTTTT.

This clonotype was observed a few times. The rearrangement links TRBV5-1 to TRBJ2-7, with TRBD1 matching 10 bases. With V trimmed by 6 bases and J by 7 bases, 10 bases remained unmatched. The CDR3 runs 14 residues. Germline V gene sequence: CDR1 SGHRS, CDR2 YFSETQ. The CDR3 protein is CASTPTGGRWEQYF. DNA for the CDR3: TGCGCCAGCACCCCGACAGGGGGCAGGTGGGAGCAGTACTTC.

The sample holds a few counts of this clonotype. The CDR3 DNA reads as TGTGCCTGGAGTGTCGGAGGGGGCTACTATGGCTACACCTTC. This encodes CAWSVGGGYYGYTF. The rearrangement uses TRBV30 and TRBJ1-2; TRBD1 aligns across 7 bases. J gave up 3 bases and V 0 bases, and 4 bases lay outside the gene matches. CDR1 and CDR2 (germline): GTSNPN, SVGIG (reference sequence). The length of the CDR3 is 14 residues.

This rearrangement joins TRBV12-3 or TRBV12-4 to TRBJ1-3; D is undetermined. Trimming left V 1 base short and J 4 bases short, with 8 bases between. This CDR3 contains 14 residues. DNA for the CDR3: TGTGCCAGCAGTTTAGATCCCAGGGGAAACACCATATATTTT. Its translation: CASSLDPRGNTIYF.

This clonotype was detected only a few times. The CDR3 nucleotides are TGTGCCAGCAGCTCCGTTGGCACAGGGATGTTTGGCACAGATACGCAGTATTTT. The encoded protein is CASSSVGTGMFGTDTQYF. The chain links TRBV7-6 to TRBJ2-3, with TRBD1 as a possible D gene (6 bases). Germline V gene sequence: CDR1 SGHVS, CDR2 FNYEAQ. This CDR3 is built from 18 residues. Trimming cost V 4 bases and J 1 base, with 21 bases left between them.

This clonotype was observed a few times. This chain uses TRBV10-1 with TRBJ2-3, with D uncertain. Germline CDR1 WNHNN, CDR2 SYGVQD (reference sequence). The CDR3 has 12 residues. V was shortened by 0 bases and J by 11 bases, with 9 bases between the two germline ends. This chain's CDR3 is CASSESPEQQYF. CDR3 nucleotide sequence: TGCGCCAGCAGTGAGTCTCCGGAACAGCAGTATTTT.

The table lists this clonotype with a few counts. V usage is TRBV7-2 and J usage is TRBJ2-5, with 7 positions matching TRBD2. V gave up 2 bases and J gave up 9 bases; unmatched junction bases: 12. The CDR3 totals 15 residues. Germline V gene data show CDR1 as SGHTA and CDR2 as FQGNSA. CDR3: CASSLIGHPRGAQYF. CDR3 DNA sequence: TGTGCCAGCAGCTTAATAGGACACCCACGGGGGGCCCAGTACTTC. The whole variable domain, remainder taken from reference TRBV7-2 and TRBJ2-5, is GAGVSQSPSNKVTEKGKDVELRCDPISGHTALYWYRQSLGQGLEFLIYFQGNSAPDKSGLPSDRFSAERTGGSVSTLTIQRTQQEDSAVYLCASSLIGHPRGAQYFGPGTRLLVL.

This clonotype was detected many times. V is TRBV6-5 and J is TRBJ2-7; 10 bases are a match to TRBD2. The CDR3 totals 14 residues. Losses at the gene ends were 5 bases for V and 6 bases for J; bases not matched to a gene: 7. From germline, CDR1 is MNHEY and CDR2 SVGAGI. CDR3 protein: CASSPEAGGREQYF. For the CDR3, the DNA is TGTGCCAGCAGTCCCGAAGCGGGGGGGCGCGAGCAGTACTTC.

This clonotype was detected a few times. The chain combines TRBV29-1 with TRBJ2-4; D may correspond to TRBD1 or TRBD2 (5 bases each). The V and J ends lost 7 bases and 1 base respectively, with 11 bases between them. Germline CDR1 and CDR2: SQVTM and ANQGSEA. The CDR3 consists of 13 residues. DNA for the CDR3: TGCAGCGCCGGGGACCCCGCCAAAAACATTCAGTACTTC. Protein sequence: CSAGDPAKNIQYF.

This clonotype was counted many times. The rearrangement joins TRBV7-2 to TRBJ2-4; D might be TRBD2 (6 bases). The germline gives CDR1 SGHTA, CDR2 FQGNSA. V lost 5 bases and J lost 7, with 15 bases in between. The CDR3 covers 14 residues. The CDR3 DNA reads as TGTGCCAGCAGCCGGGCGGGGTTGATTAACATTCAGTACTTC. As protein: CASSRAGLINIQYF.

The rearrangement links TRBV30 to TRBJ1-1; D remains unclear. Germline V gene data show CDR1 as GTSNPN and CDR2 as SVGIG (reference sequence). V was pared by 4 bases and J by 5 bases, with 11 bases between. CDR3 size: 12 residues. The CDR3 sequence is CAWTTSGTEAFF. The CDR3 nucleotides are TGTGCCTGGACTACCTCTGGGACTGAAGCTTTCTTT.

A few counts support this clonotype. The CDR3 spells CASSSEMTGGAYEQYF. The CDR3 DNA follows: TGTGCCAGCAGTTCAGAAATGACAGGGGGAGCCTACGAGCAGTACTTC. The V and J genes are TRBV12-3 or TRBV12-4 and TRBJ2-7, with 9 bases aligning to TRBD1. With 4 bases clipped from V and 2 bases from J, the junction kept 9 bases outside the gene matches. The CDR3 extends over 16 amino acids.

The chain combines TRBV15 with TRBJ2-1; D assignment may be TRBD1 or TRBD2 (6 bases each). The CDR3 consists of 15 residues. Germline CDR1 is LNHNV and CDR2 is YYDKDF (reference sequence). Trimming cost V 0 bases and J 5 bases, with 11 bases left between them. CDR3 coding DNA: TGTGCCACCAGCAGAGACCGGGGGCCCAACAATGAGCAGTTCTTC. This sequence encodes CATSRDRGPNNEQFF.

The chain uses TRBV5-1 and TRBJ1-6, with D uncertain. The germline CDR1 and CDR2 sequences are SGHRS and YFSETQ. CDR3 length equals 15 residues. Trimming stripped 3 bases from V and 5 bases from J, with 12 bases between. The CDR3 loop reads CASSSRWGDNSPLHF. As DNA, the CDR3 is TGCGCCAGCAGCTCTCGTTGGGGTGATAATTCACCCCTCCACTTT.

Points on this clonotype: This clone may be a read error of a much larger clone one base away. V and J are TRBV4-1 and TRBJ2-2; 8 bases align to TRBD1. There are 17 residues in the CDR3. Germline loops: CDR1 MGHRA, CDR2 YSYEKL. The CDR3 bases are TGCGCCAGCAGCCGAGAAGACAGGGGAGTCGGCACCGGGGGGCTGTTTTTT. Translated: CASSREDRGVGTGGLFF.

This clonotype has at least ten counts. The chain recombines TRBV2 with TRBJ1-5; tentatively, D is TRBD1 (6 bases). Germline values: CDR1 SNHLY, CDR2 FYNNEI. The CDR3 totals 15 residues. V was pared by 4 bases and J by 3 bases, with 13 bases between. The CDR3 here is CASSALPGANQPQHF. In DNA form, the CDR3 reads TGTGCCAGCAGTGCCCTACCAGGGGCCAATCAGCCCCAGCATTTT.

In its sample, this clonotype was seen a few times. This chain connects TRBV10-3 to TRBJ1-6; possible D gene TRBD1, 6 bases. V gave up 8 bases and J gave up 3 bases, with 14 bases separating them. The CDR3 is 15 residues long. The germline V gene has CDR1 ENHRY and CDR2 SYGVKD. In DNA, the CDR3 is TGTGCCATCCGAGGGGGAGGAGACTATAATTCACCCCTCCACTTT. It yields the protein CAIRGGGDYNSPLHF.

This clonotype was counted at least ten times. The CDR3: CASSERGTPYGYTF. For the CDR3, the DNA is TGTGCCAGCAGTGAGAGAGGGACCCCCTATGGCTACACCTTC. V and J are TRBV2 and TRBJ1-2; TRBD1 might be the D (5 bases). This CDR3 has 14 residues. Germline CDR1 SNHLY, CDR2 FYNNEI. Trimming took off 3 bases at V and 4 bases at J, with 12 bases between the two ends.

The rearrangement joins TRBV27 to TRBJ2-5, with TRBD2 as a possible D gene (6 bases). Trimming stripped 6 bases from V and 5 bases from J, with 22 bases between. The CDR3 spans 16 residues. Germline CDR1 reads MNHEY; CDR2 reads SMNVEV (reference sequence). The CDR3 DNA is TGTGCCAGCAGGGAAGCGGGCCAAAGCGCCAGGGAGACCCAGTACTTC. It yields the protein CASREAGQSARETQYF.

This clonotype was recorded a few times. The chain has TRBV12-5 and TRBJ2-2; D is unclear. This CDR3 is 13 amino acids long. Trimming shortened V by 6 bases and J by 3 bases, and 8 bases separated the two germline ends. The germline CDR1 and CDR2 sequences are LGHNT and FRNRAP. The CDR3 sequence is CASGPSDTGELFF. The CDR3, as DNA: TGTGCTAGTGGGCCCAGCGACACCGGGGAGCTGTTTTTT.